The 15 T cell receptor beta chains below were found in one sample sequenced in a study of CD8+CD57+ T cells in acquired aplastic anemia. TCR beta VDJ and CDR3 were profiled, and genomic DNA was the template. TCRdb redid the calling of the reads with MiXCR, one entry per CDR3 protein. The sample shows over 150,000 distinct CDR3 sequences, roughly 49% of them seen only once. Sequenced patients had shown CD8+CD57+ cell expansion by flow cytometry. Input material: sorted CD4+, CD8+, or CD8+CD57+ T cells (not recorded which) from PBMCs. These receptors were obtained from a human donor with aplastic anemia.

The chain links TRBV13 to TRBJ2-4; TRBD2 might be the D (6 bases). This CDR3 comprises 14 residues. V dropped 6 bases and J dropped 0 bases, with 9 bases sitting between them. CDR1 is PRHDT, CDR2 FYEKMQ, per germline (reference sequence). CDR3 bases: TGTGCCAGCAGTCGGGGACTAGCCAAAAACATTCAGTACTTC. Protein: CASSRGLAKNIQYF. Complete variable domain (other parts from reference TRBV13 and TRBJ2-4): AAGVIQSPRHLIKEKRETATLKCYPIPRHDTVYWYQQGPGQDPQFLISFYEKMQSDKGSIPDRFSAQQFSDYHSELNMSSLELGDSALYFCASSRGLAKNIQYFGAGTRLSVL.

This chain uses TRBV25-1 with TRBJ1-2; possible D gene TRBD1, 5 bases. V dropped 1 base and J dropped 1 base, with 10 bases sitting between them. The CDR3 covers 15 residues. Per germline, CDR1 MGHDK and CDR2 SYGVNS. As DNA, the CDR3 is TGTGCCAGCAGTGAATCAGACAGACTTAACTATGGCTACACCTTC. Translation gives CASSESDRLNYGYTF.

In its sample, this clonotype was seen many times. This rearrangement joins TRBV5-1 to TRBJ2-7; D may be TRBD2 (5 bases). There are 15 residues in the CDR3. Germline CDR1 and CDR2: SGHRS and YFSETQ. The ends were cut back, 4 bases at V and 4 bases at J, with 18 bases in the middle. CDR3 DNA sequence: TGCGCCAGCAGCCCCGCGGGCCGCGATTATTACGAGCAGTACTTC. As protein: CASSPAGRDYYEQYF. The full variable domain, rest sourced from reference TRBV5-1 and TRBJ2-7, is KAGVTQTPRYLIKTRGQQVTLSCSPISGHRSVSWYQQTPGQGLQFLFEYFSETQRNKGNFPGRFSGRQFSNSRSEMNVSTLELGDSALYLCASSPAGRDYYEQYFGPGTRLTVT.

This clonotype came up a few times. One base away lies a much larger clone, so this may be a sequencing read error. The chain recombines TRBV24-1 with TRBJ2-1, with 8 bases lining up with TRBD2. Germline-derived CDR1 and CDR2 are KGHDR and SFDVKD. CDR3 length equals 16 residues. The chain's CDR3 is CAASDRSGASYNEQFF. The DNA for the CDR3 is TGTGCCGCCAGTGATCGTAGCGGGGCTTCCTACAATGAGCAGTTCTTC.

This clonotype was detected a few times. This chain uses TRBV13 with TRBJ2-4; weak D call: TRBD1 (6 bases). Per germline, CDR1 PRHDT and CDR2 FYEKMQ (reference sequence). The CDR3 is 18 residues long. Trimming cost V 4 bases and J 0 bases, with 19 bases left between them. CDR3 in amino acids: CASSSSRTATLAKNIQYF. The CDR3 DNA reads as TGTGCCAGCAGCTCATCTAGGACAGCAACTTTAGCCAAAAACATTCAGTACTTC.

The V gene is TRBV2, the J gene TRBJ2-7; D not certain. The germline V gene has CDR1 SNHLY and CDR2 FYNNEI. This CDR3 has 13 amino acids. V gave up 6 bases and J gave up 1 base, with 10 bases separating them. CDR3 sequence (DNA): TGTGCCAGCAGATACGCCACGTCCTACGAGCAGTACTTC. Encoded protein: CASRYATSYEQYF.

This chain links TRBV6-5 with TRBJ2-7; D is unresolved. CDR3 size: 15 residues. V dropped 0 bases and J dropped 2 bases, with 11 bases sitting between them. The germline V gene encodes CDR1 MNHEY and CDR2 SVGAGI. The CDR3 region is CASSYSVYMPYEQYF. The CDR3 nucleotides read TGTGCCAGCAGTTACTCCGTGTACATGCCCTACGAGCAGTACTTC.

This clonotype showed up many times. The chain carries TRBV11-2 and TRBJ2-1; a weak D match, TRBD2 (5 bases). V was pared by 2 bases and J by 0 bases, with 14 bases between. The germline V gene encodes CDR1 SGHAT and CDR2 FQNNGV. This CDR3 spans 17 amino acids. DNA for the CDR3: TGTGCCAGCAGCTTAAATGGTGGGAGTGGCTCCTACAATGAGCAGTTCTTC. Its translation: CASSLNGGSGSYNEQFF.

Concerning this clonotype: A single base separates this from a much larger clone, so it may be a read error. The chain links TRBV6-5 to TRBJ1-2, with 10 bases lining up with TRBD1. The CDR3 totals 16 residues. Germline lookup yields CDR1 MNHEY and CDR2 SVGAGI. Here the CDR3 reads CACSYSRDRGDYGYTF. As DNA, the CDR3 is TGTGCCTGCAGTTACTCTCGGGACAGGGGTGACTATGGCTACACCTTC.

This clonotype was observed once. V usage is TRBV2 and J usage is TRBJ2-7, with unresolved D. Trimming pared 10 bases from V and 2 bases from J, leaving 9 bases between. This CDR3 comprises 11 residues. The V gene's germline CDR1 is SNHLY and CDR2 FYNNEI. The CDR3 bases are TGTGCCACCCTGGCAGCCTACGAGCAGTACTTC. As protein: CATLAAYEQYF. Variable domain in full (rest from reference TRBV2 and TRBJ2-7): EPEVTQTPSHQVTQMGQEVILRCVPISNHLYFYWYRQILGQKVEFLVSFYNNEISEKSEIFDDQFSVERPDGSNFTLKIRSTKLEDSAMYFCATLAAYEQYFGPGTRLTVT.

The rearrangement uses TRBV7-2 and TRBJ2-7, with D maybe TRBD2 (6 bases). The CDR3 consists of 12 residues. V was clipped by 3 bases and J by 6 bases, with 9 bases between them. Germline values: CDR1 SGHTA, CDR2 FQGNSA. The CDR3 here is CASSLEGSEQYF. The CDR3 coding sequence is TGTGCCAGCAGCTTGGAGGGTTCCGAGCAGTACTTC.

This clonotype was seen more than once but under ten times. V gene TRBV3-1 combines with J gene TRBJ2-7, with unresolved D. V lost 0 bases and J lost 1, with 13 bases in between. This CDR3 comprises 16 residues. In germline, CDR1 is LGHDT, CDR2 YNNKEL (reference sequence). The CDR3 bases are TGTGCCAGCAGCCAAGATACCGGCACAAAGTCCTACGAGCAGTACTTC. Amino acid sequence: CASSQDTGTKSYEQYF.

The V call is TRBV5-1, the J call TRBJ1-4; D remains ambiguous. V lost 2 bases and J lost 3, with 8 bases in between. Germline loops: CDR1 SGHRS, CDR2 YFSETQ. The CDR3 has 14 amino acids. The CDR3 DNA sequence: TGCGCCAGCAGCTTAGGGAAATCTAATGAAAAACTGTTTTTT. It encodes CASSLGKSNEKLFF. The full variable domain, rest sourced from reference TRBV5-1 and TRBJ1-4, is KAGVTQTPRYLIKTRGQQVTLSCSPISGHRSVSWYQQTPGQGLQFLFEYFSETQRNKGNFPGRFSGRQFSNSRSEMNVSTLELGDSALYLCASSLGKSNEKLFFGSGTQLSVL.

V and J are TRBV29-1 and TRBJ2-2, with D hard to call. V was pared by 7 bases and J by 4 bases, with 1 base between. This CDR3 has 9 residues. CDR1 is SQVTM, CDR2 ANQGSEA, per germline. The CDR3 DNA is TGCAGCGCCACCGGGGAGCTGTTTTTT. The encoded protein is CSATGELFF.

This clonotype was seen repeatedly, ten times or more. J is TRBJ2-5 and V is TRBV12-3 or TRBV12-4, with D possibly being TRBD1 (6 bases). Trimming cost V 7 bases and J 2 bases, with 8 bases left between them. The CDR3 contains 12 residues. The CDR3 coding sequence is TGTGCCAGCAAGGGGGATCAAGAGACCCAGTACTTC. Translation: CASKGDQETQYF.